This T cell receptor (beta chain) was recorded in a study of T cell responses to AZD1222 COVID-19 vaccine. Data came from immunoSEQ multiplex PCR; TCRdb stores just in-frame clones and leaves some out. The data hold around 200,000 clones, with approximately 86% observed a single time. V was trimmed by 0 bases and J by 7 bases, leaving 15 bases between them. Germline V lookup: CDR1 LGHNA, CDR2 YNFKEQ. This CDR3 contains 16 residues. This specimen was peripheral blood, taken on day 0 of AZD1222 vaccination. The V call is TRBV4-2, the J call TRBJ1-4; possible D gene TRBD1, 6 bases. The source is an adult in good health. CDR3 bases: TGTGCCAGCAGCCAAGAATGGGGGCGACCCGGTGAAAAACTGTTTTTT. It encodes CASSQEWGRPGEKLFF.